This T cell receptor (beta chain) appears in the sequencing data of a study of CD4 T cell repertoires in COVID-19. Study-level background: After 9 to 11 days of IL-2 expansion, CFSE-low cells were relabeled and restimulated with other coronavirus spikes.

The CDR3 consists of 15 residues. The ends were cut back, 1 base at V and 5 bases at J, with 14 bases in the middle. Germline lookup yields CDR1 LGHDT and CDR2 YNNKEL (reference sequence). The memory T cells were sequenced right after ex vivo isolation, without culture. Profiling relied on immunoSEQ multiplex PCR, and the TCRdb table lists in-frame clones only, not all of them. The sample includes fewer than 100,000 clones, 83% of them seen just once. The TCR comes from a human donor who had COVID-19. The chain uses TRBV3-1 (or the pseudogene TRBV3-2) and TRBJ2-5; D possibly uses TRBD1 or TRBD2 (6 bases each). This specimen consisted of CD4+ T cells from peripheral blood, obtained after recovery from COVID-19. CDR3 protein: CASSQGRGADETQYF. CDR3 coding DNA: TGTGCCAGCAGCCAAGGGAGGGGGGCGGATGAGACCCAGTACTTC.